This T cell receptor (beta chain) was captured by sequencing in a study of control samples from healthy donors and cancer patients. The CDR3 spans 13 residues. Per the germline V gene, CDR1 is LGHNA and CDR2 is YSLEER. V was trimmed by 11 bases and J by 0 bases, leaving 13 bases between them. The assay was immunoSEQ multiplex PCR, and TCRdb's table has in-frame clones only and misses some. The sample lists about 85,000 clones; less than 90% were seen once. The sequencing sample was made of blood. The chain links TRBV4-3 to TRBJ1-1, with D possibly TRBD1 on 5 matching bases. The receptor was isolated from a woman aged 60 to 75 in good health. The CDR3 region is CAGSRDLNTEAFF. The CDR3 DNA follows: TGCGCCGGAAGCAGGGATTTGAACACTGAAGCTTTCTTT.